The sequence of this T cell receptor beta chain was determined in a study of shared clonotypes between healthy human individuals. Looking at the study overall: Donors, aged 18 to 49, were a couple of women and a few men. Study-level points and caveats: The study generally estimated greater richness for naive than memory subsets.

Assay: immunoSEQ multiplex PCR; the TCRdb copy retains only in-frame clones and omits some. The sample includes some 800,000 clones, around 93% of them seen just once. This CDR3 spans 17 amino acids. The germline gives CDR1 SGDLS, CDR2 YYNGEE. V trimming: 4 bases; J trimming: 8 bases; junction bases outside the gene matches: 10. Notes on this clone: Its cognate antigen is unknown.

Naive CD8 isolation took CD45RO-negative cells positively selected for CCR7 and excluded terminally differentiated effector memory CD45RA+ cells. Only Caucasian adults living in Nashville, Tennessee made up the donor group. The sequence derives from a man aged 30 to 45 in good health. The chain carries TRBV9 and TRBJ2-1; 15 positions match TRBD2. Sequences were obtained from naive CD8+ T cells sorted from blood. The CDR3 is CASSPGLAGGLLDEQFF. The CDR3 DNA is TGTGCCAGCAGCCCGGGACTAGCGGGAGGCCTTTTGGATGAGCAGTTCTTC.